These 10 T cell receptor beta chains share one sample of origin, sequenced in a study of T cell clusters in autoimmune cytopenias. TRB amplification used 250 ng of peripheral blood genomic DNA. TRB rearrangements were amplified by touch-down multiplex PCR with mixed TRB-A/B primers. TCRdb reanalyzed the multiplex PCR reads, giving one entry per CDR3 protein sequence and no DNA. The table lists 11,000 or so distinct CDR3 sequences. Separately, the same data were catalogued under a study of T cell repertoires in aging, cancer and after chemotherapy.

Sequences were obtained from peripheral blood. These receptors originate from a human donor in good health.

This rearrangement joins TRBV18 to TRBJ2-7; the D call of TRBD2 rests on TCRdb alone, since no DNA is present to check it. CDR1 is KGHSH and CDR2 is LQKENI in the germline V gene. The CDR3 contains 14 residues. CDR3 amino acids: CASSPEGSRYEQYF.

V usage is TRBV24-1 and J usage is TRBJ2-2; without DNA, the TCRdb call of TRBD1 cannot be checked. This CDR3 region has 15 residues. Germline assignment: CDR1 KGHDR and CDR2 SFDVKD. The CDR3 region is CATSDRGQNTGELFF.

This clonotype is labeled medium-sized based on frequency. The CDR3 protein is CASSRTWDGPYEQYF. V gene TRBV11-1 combines with J gene TRBJ2-7; TCRdb's assignment of TRBD1 cannot be checked, as there is no DNA. The CDR3 is 15 residues long. Germline CDR1 and CDR2: SGHAT and FQDESV (reference sequence). The whole variable domain, filled in from reference TRBV11-1 and TRBJ2-7, reads EAEVAQSPRYKITEKSQAVAFWCDPISGHATLYWYRQILGQGPELLVQFQDESVVDDSQLPKDRFSAERLKGVDSTLKIQPAELGDSAMYLCASSRTWDGPYEQYFGPGTRLTVT.

This chain joins TRBV6-5 and TRBJ1-2. The CDR3 is 14 amino acids. CDR1 MNHEY and CDR2 SVGAGI come from the germline V gene. The CDR3 region is CASRGSARNYGYTF.

The chain combines TRBV18 with TRBJ1-4; TCRdb's D call of TRBD1 is untestable without DNA. CDR1 is KGHSH, CDR2 LQKENI, per germline. The CDR3 contains 16 residues. Here the CDR3 reads CASSPQKGGTNEKLFF. The variable domain in full, completed from reference TRBV18 and TRBJ1-4, reads NAGVMQNPRHLVRRRGQEARLRCSPMKGHSHVYWYRQLPEEGLKFMVYLQKENIIDESGMPKERFSAEFPKEGPSILRIQQVVRGDSAAYFCASSPQKGGTNEKLFFGSGTQLSVL.

This chain connects TRBV6-1 to TRBJ2-7; as DNA is missing, the TRBD1 call by TCRdb cannot be tested. Germline V lookup: CDR1 MNHNS, CDR2 SASEGT. The CDR3 is 13 residues long. This chain's CDR3 is CASSVGQTYEQYF.

The chain is built from TRBV5-1 and TRBJ2-5; TCRdb's assignment of TRBD2 cannot be checked, as there is no DNA. The germline CDR1 and CDR2 sequences are SGHRS and YFSETQ. The length of the CDR3 is 14 residues. This CDR3 is CGSSLAGPQETQYF. The full variable domain, with the rest looked up from reference TRBV5-1 and TRBJ2-5, is KAGVTQTPRYLIKTRGQQVTLSCSPISGHRSVSWYQQTPGQGLQFLFEYFSETQRNKGNFPGRFSGRQFSNSRSEMNVSTLELGDSALYLCGSSLAGPQETQYFGPGTRLLVL.

V usage is TRBV27 and J usage is TRBJ2-3; TCRdb's assignment of TRBD2 cannot be checked, as there is no DNA. This CDR3 has 15 amino acids. The germline V gene has CDR1 MNHEY and CDR2 SMNVEV (reference sequence). The CDR3: CASSVPDFPTDTQYF.

This clonotype is classed as medium-sized by frequency. The gene calls are TRBV19 and TRBJ2-1; the TRBD2 assignment by TCRdb is unverifiable without DNA. CDR1 and CDR2 from the germline V gene are LNHDA and SQIVND (reference sequence). The CDR3 spans 15 residues. CDR3 sequence reads: CASSISGEGLNEQFF. Using reference TRBV19 and TRBJ2-1 for the parts outside the CDR3, the full variable domain is DGGITQSPKYLFRKEGQNVTLSCEQNLNHDAMYWYRQDPGQGLRLIYYSQIVNDFQKGDIAEGYSVSREKKESFPLTVTSAQKNPTAFYLCASSISGEGLNEQFFGPGTRLTVL.

V usage is TRBV27 and J usage is TRBJ1-6; TCRdb picks TRBD1, but there is no DNA to check that call. CDR3 length: 15 residues. Germline CDR1 and CDR2: MNHEY and SMNVEV (reference sequence). CDR3 sequence: CASSQGAISNSPLHF.